These 25 T cell receptor beta chains share one sample of origin, sequenced in a study of OX40 agonist ivuxolimab in advanced cancers. Measured with immunoSEQ multiplex PCR; TCRdb has only the in-frame clones, and not every one. This sample has 15,000 to 20,000 clones, with around two thirds found just once. This specimen was CD4+ or CD8+ T cells sorted from blood, taken in a trial of the OX40 agonist ivuxolimab. These receptors were obtained from an adult with an advanced solid tumor such as melanoma, head and neck, liver or kidney cancer.

This chain links TRBV11-2 with TRBJ2-7; 7 positions agree with TRBD1. Germline trimming cut 0 bases from V and 0 bases from J; bases unmatched to any gene: 2. The length of the CDR3 is 15 residues. CDR1 SGHAT and CDR2 FQNNGV come from the germline V gene. The CDR3 loop is CASSLEDRISYEQYF. The CDR3 coding sequence is TGTGCCAGCAGCTTAGAGGACAGGATCTCCTACGAGCAGTACTTC.

The gene calls are TRBV27 and TRBJ2-5, with D unresolved. With 0 bases removed from V and 1 base from J, the gap between germline ends came to 9 bases. The CDR3 extends over 15 amino acids. Per germline, CDR1 MNHEY and CDR2 SMNVEV (reference sequence). The CDR3 region has the DNA TGTGCCAGCAGTTTATCGTTAGCAATCCAAGAGACCCAGTACTTC. Amino acid sequence: CASSLSLAIQETQYF.

Concerning this clone: The sample has other DNA sequences that encode this CDR3 too. J is TRBJ2-3 and V is TRBV10-1; the match to TRBD2 covers 10 bases. The ends lost 0 bases at V and 1 base at J; junction bases unmatched: 1. This CDR3 has 16 residues. Germline V lookup: CDR1 WNHNN, CDR2 SYGVQD (reference sequence). The CDR3 DNA is TGCGCCAGCAGTGAGTCGCTAGCGGGGGGCACAGATACGCAGTATTTT. The encoded protein is CASSESLAGGTDTQYF.

Note on this clone: At one boundary the junction diverges from the germline segment, which might be a read error. The CDR3 sequence is CTGDTQYF. Written as DNA, the CDR3 is TGCACGGGGGATACGCAGTATTTT. The chain has TRBV7-9 and TRBJ2-3, with D maybe TRBD2 (5 bases). There are 8 residues in the CDR3. Germline V gives CDR1 SEHNR, CDR2 FQNEAQ (reference sequence).

The chain employs TRBV6-6 and TRBJ1-1, with TRBD1 as a possible D gene (5 bases). This CDR3 contains 8 residues. Germline CDR1 MNHNY, CDR2 SVGAGI (reference sequence). Trimming pared 10 bases from V and 13 bases from J, leaving 10 bases between. In DNA, the CDR3 is TGTGCCACCTCTGGGGGTTTCTTT. Amino acids: CATSGGFF.

The chain couples TRBV2 to TRBJ2-5; no firm D call. V was shortened by 5 bases and J by 1 base, with 17 bases between the two germline ends. The CDR3 loop spans 16 amino acids. The germline gives CDR1 SNHLY, CDR2 FYNNEI. Here the CDR3 reads CASSPPVAELQETQYF. The CDR3 DNA reads TGTGCCAGCAGTCCCCCAGTGGCGGAGCTCCAAGAGACCCAGTACTTC.

The chain employs TRBV19 and TRBJ1-5; 7 nucleotides line up with TRBD1. V shed 9 bases and J 0 bases; nucleotides not matched to a gene: 11. From germline, CDR1 is LNHDA and CDR2 SQIVND (reference sequence). This CDR3 comprises 16 residues. Written as DNA, the CDR3 is TGTGCCAGCTGGGACAGCCCGTCATTTAGCAATCAGCCCCAGCATTTT. This sequence encodes CASWDSPSFSNQPQHF.

The chain carries TRBV9 and TRBJ1-1, with 10 bases fitting TRBD1. V trimming: 1 base; J trimming: 4 bases; junction bases outside the gene matches: 10. Germline V gene lookup returns CDR1 SGDLS and CDR2 YYNGEE. The CDR3 is 17 amino acids. The CDR3 loop reads CASSVYGGQGSSTEAFF. CDR3 sequence (DNA): TGTGCCAGCAGCGTATATGGGGGACAGGGGAGTTCCACTGAAGCTTTCTTT.

The chain is built from TRBV10-3 and TRBJ2-1; 7 bases align to TRBD1. Looked up from germline, CDR1 is ENHRY and CDR2 is SYGVKD. J lost 5 bases, V lost 1 base, and 2 bases had no gene match. CDR3 length equals 14 residues. CDR3 coding DNA: TGTGCCATCAGTGAGTTAGGGACAGACAATGAGCAGTTCTTC. Residues: CAISELGTDNEQFF.

The chain carries TRBV19 and TRBJ1-1, with D possibly matching TRBD1 (5 bases). The CDR3 spans 15 residues. Trimming took 3 bases from V and 0 from J, leaving 11 bases between them. The germline V gene encodes CDR1 LNHDA and CDR2 SQIVND (reference sequence). The CDR3 reads CASSIARELNTEAFF. In DNA, the CDR3 is TGTGCCAGTAGTATCGCCAGGGAACTGAACACTGAAGCTTTCTTT.

The J gene is TRBJ2-7, the V gene TRBV14; TRBD2 is a possible D gene (6 bases). There are 13 residues in the CDR3. Looked up from germline, CDR1 is SGHDN and CDR2 is FVKESK. With 0 bases removed from V and 6 bases from J, the gap between germline ends came to 9 bases. The DNA of the CDR3 is TGTGCCAGCAGCCAAGATGGGCGGGGCGAGCAGTACTTC. Its protein is CASSQDGRGEQYF.

The sample holds one count of this clone. The rearrangement links TRBV18 to TRBJ2-7; 8 bases are a match to TRBD1. V shed 3 bases and J 3 bases; nucleotides not matched to a gene: 4. The CDR3 contains 14 residues. CDR1 is KGHSH and CDR2 is LQKENI in the germline V gene. CDR3 region: CASSPVGQGYEQYF. CDR3 sequence (DNA): TGTGCCAGCTCACCGGTAGGACAGGGCTACGAGCAGTACTTC.

Judged by abundance, this clone is medium-sized. J is TRBJ2-7 and V is TRBV10-2; D gene ambiguous. CDR1 and CDR2 (germline): WSHSY, SAAADI. The CDR3 sequence is 11 residues long. Deletions cut 2 bases from V and 4 bases from J, with 3 bases between. The DNA of the CDR3 is TGCGCCAGCAGTGAGCTTTACGAGCAGTACTTC. As protein: CASSELYEQYF.

The gene calls are TRBV29-1 and TRBJ1-1; no clear D gene. This CDR3 region has 14 residues. The germline V gene encodes CDR1 SQVTM and CDR2 ANQGSEA. V lost 0 bases and J lost 5, with 13 bases in between. CDR3 amino acids: CSVEDGVRATEAFF. CDR3 in DNA: TGCAGCGTTGAAGACGGGGTTAGGGCAACTGAAGCTTTCTTT.

The rearrangement uses TRBV9 and TRBJ2-2, with D perhaps TRBD1 (6 bases). Trimming pared 1 base from V and 2 bases from J, leaving 12 bases between. This CDR3 is built from 16 residues. Germline V CDR1 and CDR2: SGDLS, YYNGEE. Written as DNA, the CDR3 is TGTGCCAGCAGCGTAATAACAGGGCTAAACACCGGGGAGCTGTTTTTT. Amino acids: CASSVITGLNTGELFF.

This clone was counted between two and nine times. The rearrangement links TRBV4-3 to TRBJ2-5; the D is unclear. The V and J ends lost 0 bases and 1 base respectively, with 6 bases between them. The CDR3 has 14 amino acids. The germline CDR1 and CDR2 sequences are LGHNA and YSLEER. The CDR3 is CASSQDLAQETQYF. CDR3 coding DNA: TGCGCCAGCAGCCAAGATCTCGCCCAAGAGACCCAGTACTTC.

This clone occurred once. V and J are TRBV29-1 and TRBJ1-1; D remains unclear. V shed 4 bases and J shed 10 bases, with 19 bases lying between them. CDR1 is SQVTM and CDR2 is ANQGSEA in the germline V gene. The CDR3 consists of 13 residues. The CDR3 loop is CSVARTPEEGAFF. For the CDR3, the DNA is TGCAGCGTTGCCCGGACCCCCGAAGAGGGAGCTTTCTTT.

This chain links TRBV27 with TRBJ2-3; 9 bases agree with TRBD2. Germline lookup yields CDR1 MNHEY and CDR2 SMNVEV (reference sequence). The junction had 5 bases not matched to a gene; V was cut back by 1 base and J by 3 bases. This CDR3 has 16 residues. CDR3 protein: CASSLLASGATDTQYF. CDR3 DNA: TGTGCCAGCAGTTTATTAGCTAGCGGGGCGACAGATACGCAGTATTTT.

This chain joins TRBV7-3 and TRBJ2-3; 12 bases line up with TRBD2. Germline V gene data show CDR1 as SGHTA and CDR2 as FQGTGA. The CDR3 spans 16 residues. Losses at the gene ends were 2 bases for V and 7 bases for J; bases not matched to a gene: 7. The CDR3 reads CASSLLAGGLLNTQYF. CDR3 coding DNA: TGTGCCAGCAGCTTACTAGCGGGGGGGCTGTTAAATACGCAGTATTTT.

The chain links TRBV5-8 to TRBJ2-7; 9 bases map to TRBD2. V trimming: 4 bases; J trimming: 4 bases; junction bases outside the gene matches: 6. The length of the CDR3 is 14 residues. CDR1 is SGHTS, CDR2 YDEGEE, per germline. The CDR3 coding sequence is TGTGCCAGCAGCCAAGCTAGCGGGGAGTACGAGCAGTACTTC. As protein: CASSQASGEYEQYF.

CDR3 bases: TGTGCCAGCAGCCCAGGACTAGCGGGGGGTAACACCGGGGAGCTGTTTTTT. The encoded protein is CASSPGLAGGNTGELFF. This chain links TRBV5-4 with TRBJ2-2, with 14 nucleotides matching TRBD2. The CDR3 length is 17 residues. Germline CDR1 reads SGHNT; CDR2 reads YYREEE (reference sequence). With V trimmed by 4 bases and J by 2 bases, 4 bases remained unmatched.

As to this clone: Other DNA sequences within the sample encode an identical CDR3. This chain joins TRBV7-9 and TRBJ1-3, with D uncertain. From germline, CDR1 is SEHNR and CDR2 FQNEAQ (reference sequence). The CDR3 consists of 12 residues. V lost 3 bases, J lost 3 bases, and 3 bases lay in between. This CDR3 reads CASSLSGNTIYF. The CDR3 DNA sequence: TGTGCCAGCAGCTTGAGTGGAAACACCATATATTTT.

In its sample, this clone was seen once. The V and J genes are TRBV4-1 and TRBJ2-7, with 8 bases matching TRBD2. The CDR3 contains 14 residues. Germline V gene sequence: CDR1 MGHRA, CDR2 YSYEKL. V dropped 4 bases and J dropped 2; count of bases not matched to a gene: 4. CDR3 nucleotides: TGCGCCAGCAGCCTTAGCGGGGAGGCCTACGAGCAGTACTTC. Residues: CASSLSGEAYEQYF.

By share of the sample, this clone is medium-sized (0.01 to 0.1%). V gene TRBV4-1 combines with J gene TRBJ2-1, with TRBD2 as a possible D gene (5 bases). Trimming removed 0 bases at V and 7 bases at J, with 10 bases between. CDR3 size: 14 residues. From germline, CDR1 is MGHRA and CDR2 YSYEKL. The CDR3 is CASSQEGGMNEQFF. DNA of the CDR3: TGCGCCAGCAGCCAAGAAGGAGGAATGAATGAGCAGTTCTTC.

This clone has a single count. This chain uses TRBV6-5 with TRBJ1-2, with 7 bases that match TRBD1. V was clipped by 5 bases and J by 4 bases; unmatched bases: 7. This CDR3 region has 14 residues. In germline, CDR1 is MNHEY, CDR2 SVGAGI. CDR3 DNA: TGTGCCAGCAGTCCGACAGGGACCTTCTATGGCTACACCTTC. Translation gives CASSPTGTFYGYTF.